This T cell receptor beta chain derives from a study of blood T cells in healthy people across ages. Study results and caveats: The study regarded diversity estimates from one million T cells as underestimates. Per million T cells, TCR beta diversity dropped about linearly as age rose.

This clonotype showed up just a few times. The antigen is not known. Drawing of peripheral blood yielded about 10 milliliters from each donor. The length of the CDR3 is 14 residues. J gave up 10 bases and V 2 bases, and 7 bases lay outside the gene matches. Alongside a J-beta primer mix, a sample-barcoded 5' primer served in a second PCR lasting about 7 to 12 cycles. Each cDNA molecule was tagged by a template-switch adaptor that had 12 random nucleotides. TCRdb reprocessed the 5' RACE reads with MiXCR, giving one entry per CDR3 protein. This repertoire shows 350,000 to 450,000 distinct CDR3 sequences, roughly half found once; its top ten account for 51%.

V and J are TRBV12-3 or TRBV12-4 and TRBJ1-4; 7 nucleotides align to TRBD1. This TCR was recovered from a man between 60 and 75 years old in good health. Specimen: blood. The CDR3 nucleotides read TGTGCCAGCAGTTTACAGGCCGAGGGGGCAAAACTGTTTTTT. This sequence encodes CASSLQAEGAKLFF.